These 5 T cell receptor beta chains were sequenced from one sample in a study of blood T cell repertoires in COVID-19. The table came from immunoSEQ multiplex PCR; TCRdb's copy has only in-frame clones and leaves some out. The sample lists around 250,000 clones, more than 85% seen once, with around 3.6% in the top ten. Sequenced input: peripheral blood. Receptors were obtained from a young man with active or convalescent COVID-19.

Written as DNA, the CDR3 is TGCGCCAGCGATCTCGAGGGTTCGACCGGGGAGCTGTTTTTT. The encoded protein is CASDLEGSTGELFF. The chain recombines TRBV5-1 with TRBJ2-2; a weak D match, TRBD2 (5 bases). The length of the CDR3 is 14 residues. V was clipped by 7 bases and J by 5 bases, with 15 bases between them. Looked up from germline, CDR1 is SGHRS and CDR2 is YFSETQ.

V usage is TRBV3-1 (or the pseudogene TRBV3-2) and J usage is TRBJ2-3; D perhaps matches TRBD2 (6 bases). Looked up from germline, CDR1 is LGHDT and CDR2 is YNNKEL (reference sequence). The germline V and J ends were trimmed by 0 bases and 1 base, with 11 bases remaining between them. The CDR3 has 16 amino acids. CDR3 protein: CASSQETGGGTDTQYF. The CDR3, as DNA: TGTGCCAGCAGCCAAGAAACGGGCGGGGGCACAGATACGCAGTATTTT.

V is TRBV30 and J is TRBJ1-5; 8 bases agree with TRBD1. CDR3 length: 13 residues. CDR1 is GTSNPN and CDR2 is SVGIG in the germline V gene (reference sequence). The J segment lost 7 bases and the V segment lost 1 base, leaving 3 bases of the junction unmatched. In DNA, the CDR3 is TGTGCCTGGAGTGCAACAGGGGGGCAGCCCCAGCATTTT. Its protein is CAWSATGGQPQHF.

This clone was seen more than once but under ten times. The chain is built from TRBV6-6 and TRBJ2-7; the match to TRBD2 covers 8 bases. Germline loops: CDR1 MNHNY, CDR2 SVGAGI (reference sequence). This CDR3 has 17 amino acids. The ends lost 5 bases at V and 7 bases at J; junction bases unmatched: 19. CDR3 DNA: TGTGCCAGCAGTCTTCCCCGGAATGCAGCGGGAGTATGGGAGCAGTACTTC. As protein: CASSLPRNAAGVWEQYF.

This chain uses TRBV27 with TRBJ2-7; a weak D match, TRBD1 (6 bases). Germline-derived CDR1 and CDR2 are MNHEY and SMNVEV (reference sequence). This CDR3 has 11 amino acids. Trimming cost V 7 bases and J 6 bases, with 10 bases left between them. In nucleotides, the CDR3 is TGTGCCAGCACACAGGGTTCCGAGCAGTACTTC. Protein: CASTQGSEQYF.